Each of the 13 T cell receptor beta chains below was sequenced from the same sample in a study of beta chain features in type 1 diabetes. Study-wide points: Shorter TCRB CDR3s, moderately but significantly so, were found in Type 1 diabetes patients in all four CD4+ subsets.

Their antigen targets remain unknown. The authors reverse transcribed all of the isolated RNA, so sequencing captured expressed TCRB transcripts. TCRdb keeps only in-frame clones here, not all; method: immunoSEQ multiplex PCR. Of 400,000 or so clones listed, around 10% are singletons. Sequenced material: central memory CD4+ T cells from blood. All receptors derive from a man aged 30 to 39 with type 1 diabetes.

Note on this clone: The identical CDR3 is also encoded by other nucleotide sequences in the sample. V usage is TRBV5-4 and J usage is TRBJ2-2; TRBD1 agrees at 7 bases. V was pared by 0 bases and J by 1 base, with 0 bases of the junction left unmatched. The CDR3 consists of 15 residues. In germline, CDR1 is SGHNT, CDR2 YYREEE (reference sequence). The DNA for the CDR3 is TGTGCCAGCAGCTTGGGACAGGGGAACACCGGGGAGCTGTTTTTT. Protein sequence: CASSLGQGNTGELFF. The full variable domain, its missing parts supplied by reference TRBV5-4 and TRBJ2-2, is ETGVTQSPTHLIKTRGQQVTLRCSSQSGHNTVSWYQQALGQGPQFIFQYYREEENGRGNFPPRFSGLQFPNYSSELNVNALELDDSALYLCASSLGQGNTGELFFGEGSRLTVL.

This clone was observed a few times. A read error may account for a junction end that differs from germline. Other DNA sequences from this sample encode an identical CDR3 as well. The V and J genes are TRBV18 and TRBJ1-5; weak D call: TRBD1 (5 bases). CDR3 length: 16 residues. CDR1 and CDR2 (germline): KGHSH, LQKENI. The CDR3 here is CASSPGPGRINQPQHF. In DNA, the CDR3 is TGCGCCAGCTCACCGGGACCTGGACGGATTAATCAGCCCCAGCATTTT.

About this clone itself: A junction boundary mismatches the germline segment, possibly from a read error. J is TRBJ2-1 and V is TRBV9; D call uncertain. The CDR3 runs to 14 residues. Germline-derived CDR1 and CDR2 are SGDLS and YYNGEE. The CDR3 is CTSSVGGTNNEQFF. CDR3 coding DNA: TGTACCAGCAGCGTAGGTGGCACAAACAATGAGCAGTTCTTC.

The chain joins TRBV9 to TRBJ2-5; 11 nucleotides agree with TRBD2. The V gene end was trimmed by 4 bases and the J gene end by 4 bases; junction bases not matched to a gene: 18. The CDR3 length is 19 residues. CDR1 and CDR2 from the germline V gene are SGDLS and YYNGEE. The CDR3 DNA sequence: TGTGCCAGCAGCCCTCAAATAGCGGGAGGGCCCGAGTGGGGAGAGACCCAGTACTTC. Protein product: CASSPQIAGGPEWGETQYF.

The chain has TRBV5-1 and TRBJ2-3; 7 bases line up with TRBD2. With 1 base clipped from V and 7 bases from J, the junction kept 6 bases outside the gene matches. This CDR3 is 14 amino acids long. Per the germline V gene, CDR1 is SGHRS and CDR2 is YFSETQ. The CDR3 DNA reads TGCGCCAGCAGCTTGAACCCTAGCGGAAATACGCAGTATTTT. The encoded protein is CASSLNPSGNTQYF.

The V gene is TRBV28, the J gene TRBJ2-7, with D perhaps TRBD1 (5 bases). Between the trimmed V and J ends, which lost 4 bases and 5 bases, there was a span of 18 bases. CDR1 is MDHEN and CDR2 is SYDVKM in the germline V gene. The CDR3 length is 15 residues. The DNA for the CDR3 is TGTGCCAGCAGTTCCTCTGGGCAGGGAATCCACGAGCAGTACTTC. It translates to CASSSSGQGIHEQYF. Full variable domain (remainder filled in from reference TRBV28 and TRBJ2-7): DVKVTQSSRYLVKRTGEKVFLECVQDMDHENMFWYRQDPGLGLRLIYFSYDVKMKEKGDIPEGYSVSREKKERFSLILESASTNQTSMYLCASSSSGQGIHEQYFGPGTRLTVT.

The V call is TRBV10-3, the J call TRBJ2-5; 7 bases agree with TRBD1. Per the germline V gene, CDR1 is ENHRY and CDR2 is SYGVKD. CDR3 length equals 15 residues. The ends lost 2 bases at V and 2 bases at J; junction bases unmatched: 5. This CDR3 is CAISEPQQGQETQYF. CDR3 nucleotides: TGTGCCATCAGTGAGCCGCAACAGGGGCAAGAGACCCAGTACTTC.

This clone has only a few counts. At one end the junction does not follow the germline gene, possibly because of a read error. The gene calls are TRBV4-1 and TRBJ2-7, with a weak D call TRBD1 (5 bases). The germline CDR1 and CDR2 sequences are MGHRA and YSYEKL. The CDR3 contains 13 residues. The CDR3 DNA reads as TGTGCCAGCAGCTTGAAGGGGATTGACGAGCAGTACTTC. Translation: CASSLKGIDEQYF.

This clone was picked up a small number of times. The CDR3 is CATSIITRVPAYNEQFF. The DNA for the CDR3 is TGTGCCACCAGCATTATCACACGGGTCCCCGCCTACAATGAGCAGTTCTTC. J is TRBJ2-1 and V is TRBV15; D unresolved. With 4 bases removed from V and 2 bases from J, the gap between germline ends came to 18 bases. The germline V gene encodes CDR1 LNHNV and CDR2 YYDKDF (reference sequence). CDR3 length: 17 residues.

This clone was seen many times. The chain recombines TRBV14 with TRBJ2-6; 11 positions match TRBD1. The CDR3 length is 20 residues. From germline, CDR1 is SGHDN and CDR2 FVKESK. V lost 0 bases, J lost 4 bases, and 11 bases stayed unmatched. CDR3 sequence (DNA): TGTGCCAGCAGCCAAGATCAGCGTTCGGACAGGGGGCCCGGGGCCAACGTCCTGACTTTC. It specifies CASSQDQRSDRGPGANVLTF.

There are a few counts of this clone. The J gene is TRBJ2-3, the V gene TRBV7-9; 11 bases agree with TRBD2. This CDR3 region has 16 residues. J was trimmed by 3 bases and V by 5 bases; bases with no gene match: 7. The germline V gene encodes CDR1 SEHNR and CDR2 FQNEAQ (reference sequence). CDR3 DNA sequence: TGTGCCAGCAGCGATATAGCGGGAGGGCCGACAGATACGCAGTATTTT. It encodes CASSDIAGGPTDTQYF. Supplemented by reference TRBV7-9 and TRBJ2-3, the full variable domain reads DTGVSQNPRHKITKRGQNVTFRCDPISEHNRLYWYRQTLGQGPEFLTYFQNEAQLEKSRLLSDRFSAERPKGSFSTLEIQRTEQGDSAMYLCASSDIAGGPTDTQYFGPGTRLTVL.

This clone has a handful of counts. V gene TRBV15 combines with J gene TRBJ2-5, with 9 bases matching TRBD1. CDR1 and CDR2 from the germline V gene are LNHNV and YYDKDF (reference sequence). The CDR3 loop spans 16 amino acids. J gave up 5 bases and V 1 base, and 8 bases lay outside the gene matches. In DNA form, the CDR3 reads TGTGCCACCAGCAGAGCTATAGGACAGGGGAGGGAGACCCAGTACTTC. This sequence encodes CATSRAIGQGRETQYF.

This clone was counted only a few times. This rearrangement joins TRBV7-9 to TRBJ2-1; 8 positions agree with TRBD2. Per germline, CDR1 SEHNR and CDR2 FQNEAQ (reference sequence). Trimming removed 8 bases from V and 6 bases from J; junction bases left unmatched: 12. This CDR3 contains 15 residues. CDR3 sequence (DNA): TGTGCCAGCGTTACGGCGGGAGGTGGGATCAATGAGCAGTTCTTC. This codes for CASVTAGGGINEQFF.